This T cell receptor beta chain was identified in a study of graft-versus-host responses after intestinal transplantation. The overall study: Multivisceral, liver-intestinal, or isolated intestinal transplants were received by the recipients. The recipients all started with anti-thymocyte globulin induction and then took tacrolimus and steroids for roughly three years.

CDR3 size: 14 residues. The germline V gene has CDR1 MNHNS and CDR2 SASEGT. Trimming took off 4 bases at V and 0 bases at J, with 8 bases between the two ends. Using immunoSEQ multiplex PCR, the repertoire was profiled, and TCRdb retains in-frame clones only, with some absent. Seen here are around 70,000 clones, roughly 90% observed once, and the top ten hold roughly 2.5%. Comments on this clone: Its target is not known.

Study-wide points: Subjects displaying graft-donor T cell macrochimerism possessed elevated graft-versus-host to host-versus-graft clonal ratios inside allografts. Some GvH clones appeared in ileal mucosa or blood before recipient bone marrow.

Sequenced material: unstimulated CD8+ T cells sorted from spleen or lymph node cells, taken before intestinal transplant. The clonotype originates from a human donor who received an intestinal transplant. The chain couples TRBV6-1 to TRBJ2-3; D unclear. CDR3 amino acids: CASSAFLSTDTQYF. CDR3 in DNA: TGTGCCAGCAGTGCCTTTTTGAGCACAGATACGCAGTATTTT.